This T cell receptor (beta chain) came from a study of human T cells and chemical hapten exposure. From the RACE reads, TCRdb called clonotypes with MiXCR, one entry per CDR3 protein. Of over 95,000 distinct CDR3 sequences in the sample, around 12% were seen once. The time point is: patch test 1, 2 weeks after DPC sensitization. Specified treatment: therapeutic diphenylcyclopropenone sensitization with weekly scalp DPC. Germline CDR1 and CDR2: MDHEN and SYDVKM. V lost 6 bases, J lost 5 bases, and 11 bases lay in between. The CDR3 spans 13 residues. Material: whole blood, obtained in connection with sensitization to the hapten diphenylcyclopropenone (DPC). The clonotype originates from a woman aged 40 to 50 with alopecia areata. Some clones in this sample may be carry-over from other donors' samples. The gene calls are TRBV28 and TRBJ1-5; possibly TRBD1 for D (6 bases). DNA of the CDR3: TGTGCCAGCAGACTACAGGGAGATCAGCCCCAGCATTTT. This sequence encodes CASRLQGDQPQHF.